These 30 T cell receptor beta chains share one sample of origin, sequenced in a study of blood T cell repertoires in COVID-19 (dated by TCRdb to 2020 to 2022). Library creation used the immunoSEQ multiplex PCR assay. TCRdb re-hosts the immuneACCESS table, in-frame sequences only. Its copies lack some clones; in the studies checked, an unresolved V gene accounts for under half of them, and the cause for the rest is not known. Counted in this sample were fewer than 250,000 clones; 86% of them appeared once. The leading ten clones occupy 1.5% to 2% of the sample. Sequenced material: peripheral blood. All receptors derive from a woman in her sixties who had recovered from COVID-19.

This clone appeared a single time. V and J are TRBV28 and TRBJ2-7, with 8 bases identical to TRBD1. The germline CDR1 and CDR2 sequences are MDHEN and SYDVKM. The CDR3 runs to 15 residues. The junction had 5 bases not matched to a gene; V was cut back by 3 bases and J by 1 base. The CDR3 sequence is CASSLDRARSYEQYF. The CDR3 DNA is TGTGCCAGCAGTTTGGACAGGGCAAGATCCTACGAGCAGTACTTC.

The chain employs TRBV7-3 and TRBJ2-1, with 12 nucleotides matching TRBD2. V shed 0 bases, J shed 4 bases, and the junction held 7 bases outside the gene matches. The length of the CDR3 is 18 residues. Germline lookup yields CDR1 SGHTA and CDR2 FQGTGA. CDR3 DNA: TGTGCCAGCAGCTTAACTTTGCTAGCGGGGGGGCAATACAATGAGCAGTTCTTC. Encoded protein: CASSLTLLAGGQYNEQFF.

CDR3 region: CASSLGGQRNSPLHF. CDR3 DNA: TGTGCCAGCAGCTTAGGGGGACAACGGAATTCACCCCTCCACTTT. V and J are TRBV11-2 and TRBJ1-6; tentative D call: TRBD1 (6 bases). V was clipped by 1 base and J by 7 bases, with 11 bases between them. This CDR3 has 15 amino acids. Looked up from germline, CDR1 is SGHAT and CDR2 is FQNNGV.

The rearrangement uses TRBV3-1 (or the pseudogene TRBV3-2) and TRBJ2-2; 15 bases line up with TRBD2. The CDR3 totals 20 residues. The germline V gene encodes CDR1 LGHDT and CDR2 YNNKEL (reference sequence). The J segment lost 3 bases and the V segment lost 1 base, leaving 9 bases of the junction unmatched. In DNA form, the CDR3 reads TGTGCCAGCAGCCAAGTCGGACTAGCGGGGGGGCCGTGGTACACCGGGGAGCTGTTTTTT. Translation: CASSQVGLAGGPWYTGELFF.

The chain joins TRBV7-3 to TRBJ2-3, with TRBD2 matching 9 bases. Trimming at V came to 2 bases and at J to 6 bases, leaving 6 bases not matched to a gene. This CDR3 region has 15 residues. The germline gives CDR1 SGHTA, CDR2 FQGTGA. CDR3 sequence reads: CASSLVAGAGDTQYF. CDR3 coding DNA: TGTGCCAGCAGCTTAGTAGCGGGGGCCGGGGATACGCAGTATTTT.

The V gene is TRBV7-2, the J gene TRBJ2-3, with D tentatively TRBD1 (6 bases). Trimming stripped 2 bases from V and 11 bases from J, with 17 bases between. Germline-derived CDR1 and CDR2 are SGHTA and FQGNSA. This CDR3 contains 14 residues. The CDR3, as DNA: TGTGCCAGCAGCTTAAATGAGGTGGTCAGGGGGCAGTATTTT. This encodes CASSLNEVVRGQYF.

This chain's CDR3 is CASSSVGGSYGYTF. In DNA form, the CDR3 reads TGTGCCAGCAGCTCGGTGGGGGGATCCTATGGCTACACCTTC. V is TRBV5-6 and J is TRBJ1-2, with a possible D match to TRBD1 (5 bases). The CDR3 extends over 14 amino acids. V was shortened by 3 bases and J by 4 bases, with 13 bases between the two germline ends. Germline CDR1 reads SGHDT; CDR2 reads YYEEEE.

V usage is TRBV28 and J usage is TRBJ1-4; D remains unclear. Per the germline V gene, CDR1 is MDHEN and CDR2 is SYDVKM. V lost 7 bases to trimming and J lost 7 bases, with 19 bases between them. There are 15 residues in the CDR3. As DNA, the CDR3 is TGTGCCAGCAACCGACCGGTGTTGAGCGGTGAAAAACTGTTTTTT. The encoded protein is CASNRPVLSGEKLFF.

For the CDR3, the DNA is TGCGCCAGCATGACTAGCGGGGGCACAGATACGCAGTATTTT. Encoded protein: CASMTSGGTDTQYF. The V and J genes are TRBV5-1 and TRBJ2-3; 11 bases align to TRBD2. Germline values: CDR1 SGHRS, CDR2 YFSETQ. Unmatched junction bases numbered 1, after V lost 6 bases and J lost 1 base. This CDR3 region has 14 residues.

The chain has TRBV10-3 and TRBJ1-2, with no clear D. The V gene's germline CDR1 is ENHRY and CDR2 SYGVKD. CDR3 length equals 14 residues. V was pared by 2 bases and J by 2 bases, with 9 bases between. DNA of the CDR3: TGTGCCATCAGTGAGGGGCAGGCAAACTATGGCTACACCTTC. This codes for CAISEGQANYGYTF.

The chain links TRBV5-1 to TRBJ2-1; 7 bases are shared with TRBD2. V lost 0 bases and J lost 2; bases outside the gene matches: 8. CDR3 size: 17 residues. Germline values: CDR1 SGHRS, CDR2 YFSETQ. The CDR3 DNA sequence: TGCGCCAGCAGCTTGGTTCCCAGCGGGGATACCTACAATGAGCAGTTCTTC. Its translation: CASSLVPSGDTYNEQFF. The variable domain in full, completed from reference TRBV5-1 and TRBJ2-1, reads KAGVTQTPRYLIKTRGQQVTLSCSPISGHRSVSWYQQTPGQGLQFLFEYFSETQRNKGNFPGRFSGRQFSNSRSEMNVSTLELGDSALYLCASSLVPSGDTYNEQFFGPGTRLTVL.

The count of this clone is one. The rearrangement links TRBV7-2 to TRBJ2-3, with D possibly matching TRBD1 (5 bases). V was cut by 3 bases and J by 0 bases, with 10 bases left in between. This CDR3 contains 15 residues. Germline V gene sequence: CDR1 SGHTA, CDR2 FQGNSA. DNA of the CDR3: TGTGCCAGCAGCTTTTTGGGGCAGAGCACAGATACGCAGTATTTT. This translates into CASSFLGQSTDTQYF.

The rearrangement links TRBV2 to TRBJ2-5; 11 bases agree with TRBD2. Germline V lookup: CDR1 SNHLY, CDR2 FYNNEI. This CDR3 is 16 amino acids long. The J segment lost 8 bases and the V segment lost 5 bases, leaving 13 bases of the junction unmatched. The CDR3 loop is CASSSTSSGGQGTQYF. CDR3 DNA: TGTGCCAGCAGTTCCACATCTAGCGGGGGGCAAGGTACCCAGTACTTC.

This clone was recorded a few times. The chain recombines TRBV11-2 with TRBJ2-7, with a weak D call TRBD2 (6 bases). Germline CDR1 SGHAT, CDR2 FQNNGV. The CDR3 runs 16 residues. Trimming shortened V by 1 base and J by 9 bases, and 22 bases separated the two germline ends. CDR3 region: CASSLGRPGRGVRQYF. The DNA for the CDR3 is TGTGCCAGCAGCTTAGGCCGTCCGGGGCGCGGGGTGAGGCAGTACTTC.

The chain combines TRBV28 with TRBJ2-1, with 9 bases identical to TRBD2. Germline V CDR1 and CDR2: MDHEN, SYDVKM. J lost 9 bases, V lost 7 bases, and 10 bases had no gene match. This CDR3 comprises 14 residues. The CDR3 DNA reads TGTGCCAGCACCCTTGTGGGACTAGCCGGTGAGCAGTTCTTC. This gives the protein CASTLVGLAGEQFF.

The CDR3 is CASIGTSGGASPGELFF. CDR3 coding DNA: TGTGCCAGCATCGGGACTAGCGGGGGGGCCTCTCCCGGGGAGCTGTTTTTT. The rearrangement uses TRBV3-1 (or the pseudogene TRBV3-2) and TRBJ2-2, with 16 positions matching TRBD2. J gave up 6 bases and V 7 bases, and 8 bases lay outside the gene matches. Germline V gene sequence: CDR1 LGHDT, CDR2 YNNKEL (reference sequence). This CDR3 has 17 amino acids.

This chain connects TRBV5-4 to TRBJ1-1; 9 bases align to TRBD1. This CDR3 is built from 14 residues. The germline gives CDR1 SGHNT, CDR2 YYREEE (reference sequence). Trimming cost V 4 bases and J 4 bases; bases outside gene matches: 5. The CDR3 protein is CASSGDRVSTEAFF. The CDR3 coding sequence is TGTGCCAGCAGCGGGGACAGGGTGAGCACTGAAGCTTTCTTT. Filled out from reference TRBV5-4 and TRBJ1-1, the complete variable domain reads ETGVTQSPTHLIKTRGQQVTLRCSSQSGHNTVSWYQQALGQGPQFIFQYYREEENGRGNFPPRFSGLQFPNYSSELNVNALELDDSALYLCASSGDRVSTEAFFGQGTRLTVV.

The rearrangement uses TRBV19 and TRBJ1-3, with 9 bases identical to TRBD1. Germline CDR1 is LNHDA and CDR2 is SQIVND (reference sequence). The CDR3 consists of 18 residues. Trimming at V came to 3 bases and at J to 2 bases, leaving 11 bases not matched to a gene. The CDR3 is CASSITPGQGRAGNTIYF. CDR3 nucleotides: TGTGCCAGTAGTATCACCCCGGGACAGGGACGCGCTGGAAACACCATATATTTT.

This chain connects TRBV7-3 to TRBJ1-2; 8 nucleotides align to TRBD1. J lost 3 bases, V lost 5 bases, and 5 bases had no gene match. The CDR3 covers 14 residues. Looked up from germline, CDR1 is SGHTA and CDR2 is FQGTGA. The CDR3 DNA is TGTGCCAGCAGCCCAAAGACAGGGGACTATGGCTACACCTTC. Protein product: CASSPKTGDYGYTF.

This clone showed up just a few times. The chain recombines TRBV18 with TRBJ1-5, with D uncertain. The germline V gene encodes CDR1 KGHSH and CDR2 LQKENI. Trimming removed 4 bases from V and 5 bases from J, with 9 bases in between. The CDR3 is made up of 13 amino acids. This CDR3 reads CASSRGLDQPQHF. CDR3 nucleotides: TGTGCCAGCTCACGAGGGTTGGATCAGCCCCAGCATTTT.

This chain links TRBV9 with TRBJ1-5; 10 bases line up with TRBD1. CDR1 is SGDLS and CDR2 is YYNGEE in the germline V gene. J was trimmed by 6 bases and V by 4 bases; bases with no gene match: 4. CDR3 length: 14 residues. Here the CDR3 reads CASSPGQGIQPQHF. The CDR3 DNA reads as TGTGCCAGCAGCCCGGGACAGGGGATTCAGCCCCAGCATTTT.

The gene calls are TRBV5-4 and TRBJ2-2, with 9 bases fitting TRBD2. V gave up 0 bases and J gave up 5 bases; unmatched junction bases: 8. CDR3 length equals 17 residues. CDR1 SGHNT and CDR2 YYREEE come from the germline V gene (reference sequence). The CDR3 DNA follows: TGTGCCAGCAGCTTGGAAGTTTACACTAGCGGGACCGGGGAGCTGTTTTTT. Protein sequence: CASSLEVYTSGTGELFF.

The J gene is TRBJ2-1, the V gene TRBV12-5; 11 bases are a match to TRBD2. Germline CDR1 and CDR2: LGHNT and FRNRAP. V was clipped by 6 bases and J by 10 bases; unmatched bases: 14. The CDR3 is 16 residues long. CDR3 nucleotide sequence: TGTGCTAGTGGCCTTCGGTTTAGCGGGGGGGAAGAGGAGCAGTTCTTC. Encoded protein: CASGLRFSGGEEEQFF.

V gene TRBV7-5 combines with J gene TRBJ2-3; the table gives TRBD2 as D, unverified against the DNA. TRBV7-5 has pseudogene status. The CDR3 runs 16 residues. The CDR3 reads CARSLVAISGTDTQYF. The CDR3 coding sequence is TGTGCCAGAAGCTTAGTAGCGATAAGCGGCACAGATACGCAGTATTTT.

CDR3 amino acids: CASSSGPMGGYTF. Written as DNA, the CDR3 is TGCGCCAGCAGTTCAGGGCCAATGGGGGGCTACACCTTC. The chain joins TRBV5-1 to TRBJ1-2, with TRBD1 as a possible D gene (5 bases). CDR3 size: 13 residues. V lost 5 bases, J lost 8 bases, and 16 bases lay in between. Germline CDR1 is SGHRS and CDR2 is YFSETQ.

This clone was observed once. V usage is TRBV3-1 (or the pseudogene TRBV3-2) and J usage is TRBJ2-3, with TRBD2 identical over 8 bases. V was pared by 4 bases and J by 6 bases, with 9 bases of the junction left unmatched. CDR1 and CDR2 (germline): LGHDT, YNNKEL (reference sequence). This CDR3 has 15 amino acids. The CDR3 region is CASSPLADWGDTQYF. CDR3 DNA sequence: TGTGCCAGCAGCCCACTAGCGGACTGGGGGGATACGCAGTATTTT.

The gene calls are TRBV2 and TRBJ2-7; 8 nucleotides align to TRBD2. With V trimmed by 1 base and J by 2 bases, 4 bases remained unmatched. The CDR3 is 15 amino acids. Germline V lookup: CDR1 SNHLY, CDR2 FYNNEI. The CDR3 DNA reads as TGTGCCAGCAGTGAAGGCGGGGGGTACACCTACGAGCAGTACTTC. Translation: CASSEGGGYTYEQYF. The full variable domain, its missing parts supplied by reference TRBV2 and TRBJ2-7, is EPEVTQTPSHQVTQMGQEVILRCVPISNHLYFYWYRQILGQKVEFLVSFYNNEISEKSEIFDDQFSVERPDGSNFTLKIRSTKLEDSAMYFCASSEGGGYTYEQYFGPGTRLTVT.

The gene calls are TRBV6-5 and TRBJ2-5, with TRBD2 matching over 12 bases. The CDR3 loop spans 15 amino acids. With 5 bases clipped from V and 4 bases from J, the junction kept 5 bases outside the gene matches. Germline CDR1 is MNHEY and CDR2 is SVGAGI. Written as DNA, the CDR3 is TGTGCCAGCAGTCGCGGACTAGCGGGGCCAGAGACCCAGTACTTC. Its protein product is CASSRGLAGPETQYF.

This clone was recorded once. The V and J genes are TRBV15 and TRBJ1-2; D unresolved. This CDR3 comprises 12 residues. The germline gives CDR1 LNHNV, CDR2 YYDKDF (reference sequence). V lost 2 bases, J lost 5 bases, and 6 bases lay in between. The CDR3 DNA is TGTGCCACCAGCAGACAGTCATATGGCTACACCTTC. Protein sequence: CATSRQSYGYTF.

This clone occurred once. The V and J genes are TRBV9 and TRBJ2-3; perhaps TRBD2 as D (5 bases). The germline V and J ends were trimmed by 3 bases and 0 bases, with 8 bases remaining between them. The CDR3 is 14 residues long. The germline gives CDR1 SGDLS, CDR2 YYNGEE. The CDR3 bases are TGTGCCAGCAGCGCTCCGGGAAGCACAGATACGCAGTATTTT. Amino acid sequence: CASSAPGSTDTQYF.